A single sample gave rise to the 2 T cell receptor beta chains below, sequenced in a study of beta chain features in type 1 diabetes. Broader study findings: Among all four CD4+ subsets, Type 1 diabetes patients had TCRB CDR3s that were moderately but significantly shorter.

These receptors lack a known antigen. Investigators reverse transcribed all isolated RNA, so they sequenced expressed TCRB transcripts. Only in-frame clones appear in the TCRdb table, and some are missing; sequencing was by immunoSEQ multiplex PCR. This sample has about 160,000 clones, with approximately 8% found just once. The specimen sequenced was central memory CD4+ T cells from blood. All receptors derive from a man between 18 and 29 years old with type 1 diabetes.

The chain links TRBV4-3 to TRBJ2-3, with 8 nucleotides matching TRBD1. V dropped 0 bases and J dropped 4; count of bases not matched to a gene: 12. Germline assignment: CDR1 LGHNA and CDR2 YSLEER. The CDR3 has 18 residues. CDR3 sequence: CASSQEIAGGTRSDTQYF. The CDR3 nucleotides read TGCGCCAGCAGCCAAGAAATCGCAGGGGGCACCAGATCAGATACGCAGTATTTT.

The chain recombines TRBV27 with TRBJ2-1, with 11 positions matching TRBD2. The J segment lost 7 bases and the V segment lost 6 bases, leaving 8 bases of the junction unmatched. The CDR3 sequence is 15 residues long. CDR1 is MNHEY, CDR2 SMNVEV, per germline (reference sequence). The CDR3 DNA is TGTGCCAGCAGCCTGGTAGCGGGAGGGCCGAATGAGCAGTTCTTC. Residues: CASSLVAGGPNEQFF.